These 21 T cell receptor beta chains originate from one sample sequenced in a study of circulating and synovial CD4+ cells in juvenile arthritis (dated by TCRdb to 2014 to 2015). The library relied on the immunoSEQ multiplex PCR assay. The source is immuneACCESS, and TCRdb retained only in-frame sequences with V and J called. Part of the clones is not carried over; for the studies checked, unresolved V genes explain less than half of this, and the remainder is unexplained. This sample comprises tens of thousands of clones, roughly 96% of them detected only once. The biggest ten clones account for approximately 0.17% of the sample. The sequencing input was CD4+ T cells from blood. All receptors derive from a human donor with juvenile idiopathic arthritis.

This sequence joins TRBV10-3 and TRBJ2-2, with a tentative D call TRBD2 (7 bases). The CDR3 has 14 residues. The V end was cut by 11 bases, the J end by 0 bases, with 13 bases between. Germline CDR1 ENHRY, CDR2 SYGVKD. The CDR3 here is CALRGAANTGELFF. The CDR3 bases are TGTGCCCTCCGGGGGGCCGCGAACACCGGGGAGCTGTTTTTT.

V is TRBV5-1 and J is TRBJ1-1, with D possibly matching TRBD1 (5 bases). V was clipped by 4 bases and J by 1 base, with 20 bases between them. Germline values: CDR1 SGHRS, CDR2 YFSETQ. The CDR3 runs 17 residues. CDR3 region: CASSHGGGARKNTEAFF. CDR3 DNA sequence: TGCGCCAGCAGCCACGGGGGGGGAGCACGAAAGAACACTGAAGCTTTCTTT.

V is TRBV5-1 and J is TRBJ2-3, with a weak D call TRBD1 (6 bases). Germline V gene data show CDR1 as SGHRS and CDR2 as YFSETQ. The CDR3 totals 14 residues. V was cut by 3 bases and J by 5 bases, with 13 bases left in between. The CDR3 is CASSYNRVGDTQYF. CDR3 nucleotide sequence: TGCGCCAGCAGCTATAACAGGGTTGGAGATACGCAGTATTTT.

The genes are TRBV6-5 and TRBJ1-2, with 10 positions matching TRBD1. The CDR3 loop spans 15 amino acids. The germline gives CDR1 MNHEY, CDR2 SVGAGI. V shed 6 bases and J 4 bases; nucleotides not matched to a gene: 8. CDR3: CASRQGQGIFYGYTF. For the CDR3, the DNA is TGTGCCAGCAGACAGGGACAGGGGATTTTCTATGGCTACACCTTC.

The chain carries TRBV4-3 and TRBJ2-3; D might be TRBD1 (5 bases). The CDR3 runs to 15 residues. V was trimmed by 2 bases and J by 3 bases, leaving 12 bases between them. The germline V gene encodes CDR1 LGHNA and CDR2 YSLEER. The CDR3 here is CASSQTPGFTDTQYF. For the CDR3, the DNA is TGCGCCAGCAGCCAAACTCCAGGGTTTACAGATACGCAGTATTTT.

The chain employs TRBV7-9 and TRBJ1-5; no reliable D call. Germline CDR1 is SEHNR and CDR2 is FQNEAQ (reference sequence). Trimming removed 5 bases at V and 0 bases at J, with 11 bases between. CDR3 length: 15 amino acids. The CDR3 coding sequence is TGTGCCAGCAGCCCCGGCGGGGTTAGCAATCAGCCCCAGCATTTT. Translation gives CASSPGGVSNQPQHF.

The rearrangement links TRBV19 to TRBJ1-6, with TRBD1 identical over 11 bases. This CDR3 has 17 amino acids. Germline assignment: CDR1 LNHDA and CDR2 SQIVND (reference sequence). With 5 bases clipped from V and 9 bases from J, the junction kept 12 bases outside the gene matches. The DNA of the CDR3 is TGTGCCAGTAGTTTATCCCGGGACAGGGGGAGTCGTTCACCCCTCCACTTT. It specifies CASSLSRDRGSRSPLHF.

This CDR3 reads CASSQGTGSQPQHF. The CDR3 nucleotides are TGTGCCAGCAGCCAGGGGACAGGGTCTCAGCCCCAGCATTTT. The J gene is TRBJ1-5, the V gene TRBV28, with 9 bases that match TRBD1. Losses at the gene ends were 6 bases for V and 6 bases for J; bases not matched to a gene: 6. The CDR3 has 14 residues. Germline CDR1 MDHEN, CDR2 SYDVKM.

The CDR3 DNA is TGTGCCAGTAGTGCCCCGGGACAGGGGGTTCCTGGGGCCAACGTCCTGACTTTC. Its translation: CASSAPGQGVPGANVLTF. The rearrangement joins TRBV19 to TRBJ2-6; 11 bases are a match to TRBD1. Looked up from germline, CDR1 is LNHDA and CDR2 is SQIVND (reference sequence). J lost 2 bases, V lost 5 bases, and 8 bases had no gene match. CDR3 length: 18 residues. Complete variable domain (other parts from reference TRBV19 and TRBJ2-6): DGGITQSPKYLFRKEGQNVTLSCEQNLNHDAMYWYRQDPGQGLRLIYYSQIVNDFQKGDIAEGYSVSREKKESFPLTVTSAQKNPTAFYLCASSAPGQGVPGANVLTFGAGSRLTVL.

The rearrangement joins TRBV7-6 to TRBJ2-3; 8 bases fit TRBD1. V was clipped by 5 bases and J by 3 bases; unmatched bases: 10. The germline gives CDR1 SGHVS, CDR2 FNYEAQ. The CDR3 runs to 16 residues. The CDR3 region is CASSPTDRGRTDTQYF. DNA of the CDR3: TGTGCCAGCAGCCCCACCGACAGGGGCCGGACAGATACGCAGTATTTT. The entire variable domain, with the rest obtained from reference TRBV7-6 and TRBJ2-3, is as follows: GAGVSQSPRYKVTKRGQDVALRCDPISGHVSLYWYRQALGQGPEFLTYFNYEAQQDKSGLPNDRFSAERPEGSISTLTIQRTEQRDSAMYRCASSPTDRGRTDTQYFGPGTRLTVL.

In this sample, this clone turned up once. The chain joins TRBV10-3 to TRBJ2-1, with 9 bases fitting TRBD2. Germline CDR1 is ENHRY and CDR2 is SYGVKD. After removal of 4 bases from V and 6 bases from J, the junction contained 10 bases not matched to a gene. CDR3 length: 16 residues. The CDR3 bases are TGTGCCATCAGTGGGGCTAGCGGGGATATCACCAATGAGCAGTTCTTC. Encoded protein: CAISGASGDITNEQFF.

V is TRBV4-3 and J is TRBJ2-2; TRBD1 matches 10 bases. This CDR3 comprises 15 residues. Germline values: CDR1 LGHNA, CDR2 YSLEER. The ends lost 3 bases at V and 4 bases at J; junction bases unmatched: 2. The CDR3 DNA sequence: TGCGCCAGCAGCCAGGGACAGGGGTTCACCGGGGAGCTGTTTTTT. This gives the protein CASSQGQGFTGELFF.

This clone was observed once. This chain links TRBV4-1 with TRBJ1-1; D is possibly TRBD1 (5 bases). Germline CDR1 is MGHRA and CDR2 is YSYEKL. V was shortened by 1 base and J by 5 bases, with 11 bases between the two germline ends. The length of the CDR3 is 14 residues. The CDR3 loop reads CASSQVEGRTEAFF. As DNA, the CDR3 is TGCGCCAGCAGCCAAGTTGAGGGGAGGACTGAAGCTTTCTTT.

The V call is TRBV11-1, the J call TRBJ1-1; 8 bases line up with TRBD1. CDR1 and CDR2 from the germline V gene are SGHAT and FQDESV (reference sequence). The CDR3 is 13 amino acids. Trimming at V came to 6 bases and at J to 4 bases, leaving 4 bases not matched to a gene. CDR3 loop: CASSSDRGTEAFF. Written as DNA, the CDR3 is TGTGCCAGCAGTTCTGACAGGGGCACTGAAGCTTTCTTT.

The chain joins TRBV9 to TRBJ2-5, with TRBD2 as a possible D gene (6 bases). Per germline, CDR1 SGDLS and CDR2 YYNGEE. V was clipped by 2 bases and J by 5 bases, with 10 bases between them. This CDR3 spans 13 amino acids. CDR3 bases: TGTGCCAGCAGCGTCGGAGGGCATGAGACCCAGTACTTC. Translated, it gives CASSVGGHETQYF.

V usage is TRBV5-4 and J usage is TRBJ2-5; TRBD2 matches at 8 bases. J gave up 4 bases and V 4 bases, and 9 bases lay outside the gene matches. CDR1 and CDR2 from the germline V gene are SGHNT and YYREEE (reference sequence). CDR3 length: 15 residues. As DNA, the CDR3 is TGTGCCAGCAGCGCAGCCGGGACTAGTCGAGAGACCCAGTACTTC. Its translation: CASSAAGTSRETQYF.

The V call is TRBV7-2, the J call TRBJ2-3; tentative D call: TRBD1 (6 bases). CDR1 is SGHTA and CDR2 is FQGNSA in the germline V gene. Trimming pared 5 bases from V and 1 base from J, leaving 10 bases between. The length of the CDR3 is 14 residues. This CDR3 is CASSPHRGTDTQYF. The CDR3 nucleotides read TGTGCCAGCAGCCCCCACAGGGGCACAGATACGCAGTATTTT. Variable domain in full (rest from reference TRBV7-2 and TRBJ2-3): GAGVSQSPSNKVTEKGKDVELRCDPISGHTALYWYRQSLGQGLEFLIYFQGNSAPDKSGLPSDRFSAERTGGSVSTLTIQRTQQEDSAVYLCASSPHRGTDTQYFGPGTRLTVL.

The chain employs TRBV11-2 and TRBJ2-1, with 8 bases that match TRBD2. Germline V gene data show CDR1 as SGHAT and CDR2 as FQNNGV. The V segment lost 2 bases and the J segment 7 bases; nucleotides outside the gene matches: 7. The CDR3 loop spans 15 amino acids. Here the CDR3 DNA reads TGTGCCAGCAGCTTACCGGGACTAGAAAAAAATGAGCAGTTCTTC. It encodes CASSLPGLEKNEQFF.

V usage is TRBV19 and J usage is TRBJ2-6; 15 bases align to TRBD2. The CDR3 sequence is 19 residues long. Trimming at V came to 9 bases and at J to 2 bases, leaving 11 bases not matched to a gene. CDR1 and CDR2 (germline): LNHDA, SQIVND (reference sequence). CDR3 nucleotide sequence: TGTGCCAGCACTCCGGGACTAGCGGGAGGACTGGCTGGGGCCAACGTCCTGACTTTC. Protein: CASTPGLAGGLAGANVLTF.

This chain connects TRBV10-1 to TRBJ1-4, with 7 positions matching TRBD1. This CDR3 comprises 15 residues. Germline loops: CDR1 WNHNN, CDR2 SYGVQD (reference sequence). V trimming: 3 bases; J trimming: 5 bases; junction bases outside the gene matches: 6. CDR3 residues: CASSDFGTENEKLFF. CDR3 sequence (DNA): TGCGCCAGCAGTGATTTCGGGACAGAGAATGAAAAACTGTTTTTT.

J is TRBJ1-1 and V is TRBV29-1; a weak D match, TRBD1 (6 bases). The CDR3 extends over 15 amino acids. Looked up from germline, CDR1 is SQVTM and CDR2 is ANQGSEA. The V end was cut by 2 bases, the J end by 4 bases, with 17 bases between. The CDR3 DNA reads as TGCAGCGTTGAATTGCACGGTGGCAGGGGCACTGAAGCTTTCTTT. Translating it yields CSVELHGGRGTEAFF.